These 9 T cell receptor beta chains came from one sample sequenced in a study of T cell clones after liver transplantation. The method was immunoSEQ multiplex PCR; TCRdb's version includes in-frame clones alone and lacks a portion of them. The data hold around 18,000 clones, with 85% to 90% observed a single time. This material consisted of CD8+ T cells from blood, taken just over 45 months after liver transplant. All receptors come from a human patient who received a liver transplant. The graft donor may be the source of some T cells.

The chain employs TRBV19 and TRBJ1-5, with TRBD1 as a possible D gene (6 bases). Germline V gene data show CDR1 as LNHDA and CDR2 as SQIVND (reference sequence). The CDR3 loop spans 18 amino acids. Trimming stripped 5 bases from V and 0 bases from J, with 20 bases between. The CDR3 DNA is TGTGCCAGTAGTCTTTCATTCTTGGGGGGCGATAGCAATCAGCCCCAGCATTTT. Encoded protein: CASSLSFLGGDSNQPQHF.

The genes are TRBV7-8 and TRBJ2-5, with 9 positions matching TRBD2. Germline CDR1 reads SGHVS; CDR2 reads FQNEAQ. CDR3 length equals 16 residues. The trim removed 1 base at V and 5 bases at J, leaving 8 bases unmatched. CDR3 loop: CASSLVTASGEETQYF. The DNA for the CDR3 is TGTGCCAGCAGCTTAGTGACGGCTAGCGGGGAGGAGACCCAGTACTTC.

This clone was observed a handful of times. This chain connects TRBV9 to TRBJ2-7; D ambiguous. The CDR3 has 14 amino acids. Trimming cost V 4 bases and J 3 bases, with 14 bases left between them. CDR1 and CDR2 from the germline V gene are SGDLS and YYNGEE. CDR3: CASSLGGQLYEQYF. The CDR3 region has the DNA TGTGCCAGCAGCCTTGGTGGCCAGCTCTACGAGCAGTACTTC.

CDR3 sequence: CSVSSNTGELFF. Written as DNA, the CDR3 is TGCAGCGTTAGTTCGAACACCGGGGAGCTGTTTTTT. J is TRBJ2-2 and V is TRBV29-1; D uncertain. V shed 5 bases and J shed 0 bases, with 4 bases lying between them. Germline V gives CDR1 SQVTM, CDR2 ANQGSEA. The CDR3 has 12 residues.

The chain is built from TRBV19 and TRBJ2-1, with TRBD2 matching over 7 bases. CDR1 is LNHDA and CDR2 is SQIVND in the germline V gene (reference sequence). The CDR3 is made up of 16 amino acids. Trimming at V came to 3 bases and at J to 6 bases, leaving 11 bases not matched to a gene. CDR3 residues: CASSIRREPPINEQFF. For the CDR3, the DNA is TGTGCCAGTAGTATTAGGCGGGAGCCCCCCATCAATGAGCAGTTCTTC.

The chain links TRBV19 to TRBJ1-5; no clear D. Germline CDR1 and CDR2: LNHDA and SQIVND (reference sequence). The CDR3 is 15 residues long. Trimming took off 3 bases at V and 2 bases at J, with 11 bases between the two ends. The CDR3 DNA sequence: TGTGCCAGTAGTATGGCTTCATCGGGCAATCAGCCCCAGCATTTT. As protein: CASSMASSGNQPQHF.

The genes are TRBV5-4 and TRBJ1-4, with 8 nucleotides matching TRBD1. Germline V CDR1 and CDR2: SGHNT, YYREEE (reference sequence). V lost 4 bases, J lost 7 bases, and 3 bases stayed unmatched. This CDR3 region has 13 residues. This CDR3 reads CASSIDRGEKLFF. CDR3 coding DNA: TGTGCCAGCAGCATAGACAGGGGTGAAAAACTGTTTTTT.

The chain has TRBV19 and TRBJ1-1; D is undetermined. The CDR3 covers 13 residues. V lost 5 bases and J 4 bases, leaving 11 bases between the germline ends. The germline CDR1 and CDR2 sequences are LNHDA and SQIVND (reference sequence). CDR3 coding DNA: TGTGCCAGTAGTGTCCAATCCAGCACTGAAGCTTTCTTT. It yields the protein CASSVQSSTEAFF.

The count of this clone is one. V and J are TRBV7-6 and TRBJ2-5, with 9 nucleotides matching TRBD2. Germline CDR1 reads SGHVS; CDR2 reads FNYEAQ. V shed 1 base and J 14 bases; nucleotides not matched to a gene: 8. The CDR3 is 13 residues long. The CDR3 here is CASSLVTQREAYF. In DNA form, the CDR3 reads TGTGCCAGCAGCTTAGTCACCCAGCGGGAGGCCTACTTC.